Sequencing of this TCR beta chain was carried out in a study of technical replicates of blood from several donors. This clone has only one observation. Trimming removed 0 bases from V and 4 bases from J, with 10 bases in between. Per the germline V gene, CDR1 is MGHRA and CDR2 is YSYEKL. CDR3 size: 14 residues. Clones were read by immunoSEQ multiplex PCR, and TCRdb kept only the in-frame ones, dropping some. The sample shows about 69,000 clones, approximately 88% of them seen only once. The specimen sequenced was PBMCs. The rearrangement uses TRBV4-1 and TRBJ2-7; D is perhaps TRBD1 (5 bases). This TCR was recovered from a human donor in good health. Some clones in this sample may be carry-over from other donors' samples. Here the CDR3 reads CASSQDSGHYEQYF. As DNA, the CDR3 is TGCGCCAGCAGCCAAGATTCAGGACATTACGAGCAGTACTTC.